This TCR beta chain was recovered during a study of T-cell reconstitution after alpha-beta-depleted transplantation in children. Preparation of the TCRbeta library used unique molecular identifiers. TCRdb used MiXCR to reprocess the PCR reads, holding one entry per CDR3 protein. The sample holds 450,000 to 700,000 distinct CDR3 sequences, 27% seen once. From germline, CDR1 is SQVTM and CDR2 ANQGSEA. There are 15 residues in the CDR3. V lost 1 base, J lost 3 bases, and 3 bases stayed unmatched. A word on this clonotype: Its antigen is unknown.

General study results and limits: Fresh T-cell production supplied most of the T-cell counts and diversity seen one year after transplant. The high TCRbeta diversity at day 60 in some patients came from surviving recipient T cells and thymic progenitors. In patients about two months after transplant, alpha-beta T cells reportedly arose from several hundred expanded graft clones.

The genes are TRBV29-1 and TRBJ2-1; 10 bases fit TRBD2. This TCR was sampled from a boy under three years old with Wiskott-Aldrich syndrome, due to receive a stem cell transplant. Source: PBMCs, taken before TCRalphabeta/CD19-depleted stem cell transplant. The CDR3, as DNA: TGCAGCGTTGAAGGGACTAGCGGAGGCTACAATGAGCAGTTCTTC. Residues: CSVEGTSGGYNEQFF.